Listed below are T cell receptor beta chains from one sample, sequenced in a study of patients and donors after allogeneic stem cell transplantation. TCRdb reprocessed the RT-PCR reads via MiXCR and lists one record per CDR3 protein. The table shows roughly 940,000 distinct CDR3 sequences, with roughly 17% occurring only once. The sequenced sample was blood, either unsorted or a sorted T cell fraction (not recorded which). The receptors shown here come from a human donor who was either an allogeneic HSCT recipient or a stem cell or donor lymphocyte infusion donor (not recorded which). It is not recorded whose cells these are; they may come from a transplant donor. The CDR3 runs from the conserved cysteine through the conserved F or W. The D gene is left open where the match is weak. The size field is filled for only some rows; it gives once, few, many or a size class.

length: 13; size: once; D: .; J: TRBJ1-5; V: TRBV18; CDR3: CASQGEGDQPQHF; DNA: TGTGCCAGCCAAGGGGAGGGAGATCAGCCCCAGCATTTT
length: 13; size: few; D: .; J: TRBJ1-1; V: TRBV7-9; CDR3: CASSPPGVTEAFF; DNA: TGTGCCAGCAGCCCTCCCGGCGTCACTGAAGCTTTCTTT
length: 14; size: few; D: .; J: TRBJ1-4; V: TRBV7-9; CDR3: CASNPGSSNEKLFF; DNA: TGTGCCAGCAACCCCGGGAGCTCTAATGAAAAACTGTTTTTT
length: 13; size: .; D: TRBD1; J: TRBJ2-7; V: TRBV6-2/TRBV6-3; CDR3: CATQRTGTYEQYF; DNA: TGTGCCACCCAACGGACAGGAACCTACGAGCAGTACTTC
length: 16; size: few; D: .; J: TRBJ2-2; V: TRBV24-1; CDR3: CATSDTYRTGTGELFF; DNA: TGTGCCACCAGTGATACCTATCGTACAGGGACCGGGGAGCTGTTTTTT
length: 14; size: .; D: .; J: TRBJ2-3; V: TRBV5-1; CDR3: CASSLRTESDTQYF; DNA: TGCGCCAGCAGCTTGAGGACTGAATCAGATACGCAGTATTTT
length: 15; size: few; D: .; J: TRBJ1-3; V: TRBV24-1; CDR3: CATSEGINSGNTIYF; DNA: TGTGCCACCAGTGAAGGCATAAACTCTGGAAACACCATATATTTT
length: 11; size: few; D: .; J: TRBJ1-1; V: TRBV3-1; CDR3: CASSQGPGAFF; DNA: TGTGCCAGCAGCCAGGGGCCGGGAGCTTTCTTT
length: 13; size: few; D: .; J: TRBJ2-5; V: TRBV20-1; CDR3: CSASVGTQETQYF; DNA: TGCAGTGCTTCAGTGGGGACTCAAGAGACCCAGTACTTC
length: 16; size: few; D: TRBD2; J: TRBJ2-5; V: TRBV4-3; CDR3: CASSQDRRGKSGTQYF; DNA: TGCGCCAGCAGCCAAGATAGGCGGGGGAAGAGCGGGACCCAGTACTTC
length: 15; size: few; D: .; J: TRBJ2-3; V: TRBV5-6; CDR3: CASSRTASYTDTQYF; DNA: TGTGCCAGCAGCCGGACGGCATCCTACACAGATACGCAGTATTTT
length: 19; size: .; D: .; J: TRBJ2-3; V: TRBV20-1; CDR3: CSARRGWGATSEGTDTQYF; DNA: TGCAGTGCTAGAAGGGGCTGGGGGGCCACGTCCGAAGGCACAGATACGCAGTATTTT
length: 17; size: .; D: .; J: TRBJ1-4; V: TRBV20-1; CDR3: CSARDWFGVTTNEKLFF; DNA: TGCAGTGCTAGAGATTGGTTCGGGGTCACAACTAATGAAAAACTGTTTTTT